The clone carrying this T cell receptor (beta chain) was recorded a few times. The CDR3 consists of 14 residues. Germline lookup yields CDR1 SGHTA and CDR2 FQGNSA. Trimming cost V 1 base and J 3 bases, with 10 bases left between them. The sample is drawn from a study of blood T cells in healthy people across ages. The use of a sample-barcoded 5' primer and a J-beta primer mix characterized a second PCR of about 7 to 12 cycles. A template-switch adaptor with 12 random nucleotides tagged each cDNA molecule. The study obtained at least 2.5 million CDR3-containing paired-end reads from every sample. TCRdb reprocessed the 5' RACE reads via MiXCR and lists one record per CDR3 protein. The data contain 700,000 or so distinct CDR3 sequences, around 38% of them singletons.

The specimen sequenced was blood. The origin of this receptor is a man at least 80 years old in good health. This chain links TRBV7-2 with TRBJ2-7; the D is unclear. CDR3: CASSLVRVNYEQYF. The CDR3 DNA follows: TGTGCCAGCAGCTTAGTTCGAGTCAACTACGAGCAGTACTTC.